This T cell receptor (beta chain) comes out of a study of regulatory T cells in long-lasting Graves disease. The wider study: Graves' patients diagnosed newly had used antithyroid drugs under 3 months.

Germline V gene data show CDR1 as SGHRS and CDR2 as YFSETQ. The V and J ends lost 5 bases and 2 bases, in that order; junction bases with no gene match: 10. This CDR3 has 16 amino acids. The table lists this clonotype with many counts. Indicated time point: newly diagnosed GD, antithyroid drugs for less than 3 months. Following extraction of RNA from PBMCs, that RNA was used to make the TCR library. American Thyroid Association guidelines defined how Graves' disease was diagnosed. Patients were enrolled at an endocrinology department in Xi'an, China. iRepertoire HTBI primers and Arm-PCR of CDR3 regions built TCR beta libraries. TCRdb used MiXCR to reprocess the multiplex PCR reads, holding one entry per CDR3 protein. The sample lists fewer than 650,000 distinct CDR3 sequences; 16% were seen once. This sample also belongs to another study, concerning T cells in Graves' hyperthyroidism and ophthalmopathy.

Sequenced here: peripheral blood mononuclear cells (PBMCs), sampled at new diagnosis, from a patient treated with antithyroid drugs. The origin of this receptor is a woman between 25 and 40 years old with Graves disease. This chain links TRBV5-1 with TRBJ2-3; 8 bases are a match to TRBD2. The CDR3 DNA is TGCGCCAGCAGGGGAGGAGGAGCGGGAGCCACAGATACGCAGTATTTT. The encoded protein is CASRGGGAGATDTQYF.